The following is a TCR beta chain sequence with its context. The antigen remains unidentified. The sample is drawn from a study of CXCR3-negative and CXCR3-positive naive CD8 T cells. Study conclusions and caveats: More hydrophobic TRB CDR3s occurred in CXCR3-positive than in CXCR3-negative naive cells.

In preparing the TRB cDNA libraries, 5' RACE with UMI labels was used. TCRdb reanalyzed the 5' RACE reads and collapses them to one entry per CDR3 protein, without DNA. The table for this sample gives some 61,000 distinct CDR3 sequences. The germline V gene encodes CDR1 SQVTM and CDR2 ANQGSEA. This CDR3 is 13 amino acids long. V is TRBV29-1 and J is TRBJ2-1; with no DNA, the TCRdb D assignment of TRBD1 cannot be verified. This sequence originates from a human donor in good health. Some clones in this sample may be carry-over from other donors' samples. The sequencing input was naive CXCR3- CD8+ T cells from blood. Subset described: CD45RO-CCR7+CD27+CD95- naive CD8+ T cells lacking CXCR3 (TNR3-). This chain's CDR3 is CSVGTGEVHEQFF.